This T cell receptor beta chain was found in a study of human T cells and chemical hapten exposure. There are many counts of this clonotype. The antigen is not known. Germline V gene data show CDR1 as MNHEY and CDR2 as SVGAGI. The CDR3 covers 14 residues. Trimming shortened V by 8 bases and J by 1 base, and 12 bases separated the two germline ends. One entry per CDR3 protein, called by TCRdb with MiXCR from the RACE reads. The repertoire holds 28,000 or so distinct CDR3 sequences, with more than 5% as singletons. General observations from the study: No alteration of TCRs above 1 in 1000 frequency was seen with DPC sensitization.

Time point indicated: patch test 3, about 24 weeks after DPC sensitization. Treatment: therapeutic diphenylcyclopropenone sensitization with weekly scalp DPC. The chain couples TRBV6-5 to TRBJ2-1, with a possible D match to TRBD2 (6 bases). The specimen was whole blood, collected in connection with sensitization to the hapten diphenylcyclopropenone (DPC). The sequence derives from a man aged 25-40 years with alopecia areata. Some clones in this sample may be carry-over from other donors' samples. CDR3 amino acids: CASSRRESYNEQFF. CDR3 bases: TGTGCCAGCTCTCGACGGGAGTCCTACAATGAGCAGTTCTTC.